A selection of T cell receptor beta chains follows, all from one sample in a study of technical replicates of blood from a few donors. The repertoire was sequenced with immunoSEQ multiplex PCR; TCRdb's copy has only in-frame clones and lacks some. The profile shows almost 65,000 clones, 86% of them singletons. Specimen: PBMCs. These receptors originate from a human donor in good health. Some clones in this sample may be carry-over from other donors' samples. The CDR3 runs from the conserved cysteine through the conserved F or W. The D gene is left open where the match is weak. The size of a clone is reported for some rows only, either as once, few or many, or as a class for expanded clones.

D | J | size | V | DNA | CDR3
TRBD2 | TRBJ2-5 | few | TRBV4-2 | TGTGCCAGCAGCCAAGATGGAGCGGGAGGGCAAGAGACCCAGTACTTC | CASSQDGAGGQETQYF
NA | TRBJ2-5 | NA | TRBV29-1 | TGCAGCGTTGAAATACAGCAAGAGACCCAGTACTTC | CSVEIQQETQYF
NA | TRBJ2-2 | NA | TRBV4-2 | TGTGCCAGCAGCCGTTGGGACTCGAAGAGGGCCGGGGAGCTGTTTTTT | CASSRWDSKRAGELFF
NA | TRBJ1-6 | NA | TRBV27 | TGTGCCAGCAGTTTTAGCCTGAGTGGCTCACCCCTCCACTTT | CASSFSLSGSPLHF
NA | TRBJ1-2 | NA | TRBV19 | TGTGCCAGTAGTAGTCCCCGTGAGGTCCCTGGCTACACCTTC | CASSSPREVPGYTF
TRBD1 | TRBJ2-7 | NA | TRBV19 | TGTGCCAGTAGTTGGACAGGAGCCATAACAACCTCCTACGAGCAGTACTTC | CASSWTGAITTSYEQYF
NA | TRBJ1-2 | NA | TRBV7-2 | TGTGCCAGCAGCTTTGGGGGGGCGAGTAACTATGGCTACACCTTC | CASSFGGASNYGYTF
NA | TRBJ1-2 | NA | TRBV27 | TGTGCCAGCAGGCGGACAGACAGCTATGGCTACACCTTC | CASRRTDSYGYTF
NA | TRBJ2-3 | NA | TRBV7-2 | TGTGCCAGCAGCTTATGGGGGAGGTTCGGCACAGATACGCAGTATTTT | CASSLWGRFGTDTQYF
TRBD1 | TRBJ1-2 | few | TRBV2 | TGTGCCAGCAAGGAAGGGGGCGCGAGAGGCTACACCTTC | CASKEGGARGYTF
NA | TRBJ2-3 | NA | TRBV19 | TGTGCCAGTAGCTACCTACCTCATGCGGTTCGTTCAGATACGCAGTATTTT | CASSYLPHAVRSDTQYF
NA | TRBJ2-5 | NA | TRBV27 | TGTGCCAGCAGTTCAATAGGGGTTTCTGGGACCCAGTACTTC | CASSSIGVSGTQYF
NA | TRBJ1-2 | NA | TRBV5-5 | TGTGCCAGCAGCTCCCACGGGAGTAACTATGGCTACACCTTC | CASSSHGSNYGYTF
NA | TRBJ1-3 | NA | TRBV2 | TGTGCCAGCAATACTGATGGAAACACCATATATTTT | CASNTDGNTIYF
TRBD1 | TRBJ1-2 | once | TRBV6-6 | TGTGCCACAGAGGACAGGGTACCTAACTATGGCTACACCTTC | CATEDRVPNYGYTF
TRBD2 | TRBJ2-7 | NA | TRBV5-1 | TGCGCCAGCAGCTTGGCCTCGGGGGGCTCCTACGAGCAGTACTTC | CASSLASGGSYEQYF
NA | TRBJ2-5 | NA | TRBV10-3 | TGTGCCATCAGTCCCCAGCAAGAGACCCAGTACTTC | CAISPQQETQYF